A selection of T cell receptor beta chains follows, all from one sample in a study of T cells after yellow fever vaccination. Using its own MiXCR run on the 5' RACE reads, TCRdb lists one record per CDR3 protein. Among 600,000 to 750,000 distinct CDR3 sequences listed, 9% to 15% were seen once. This specimen consisted of PBMCs, obtained on the day of the yellow fever booster vaccination. The receptor source for this set is a man between 25 and 39 years old who received the YFV17D yellow fever vaccine. Each CDR3 is given with its conserved first and last residue. Fields, in order: V gene, D gene, clone size, J gene, CDR3 DNA, CDR3 protein. D genes are given only for firm matches. The size entry is marked missing in some rows and otherwise reads once, few, many or a size class.

v_gene: TRBV6-1
d_gene: TRBD1
abundance: .
j_gene: TRBJ2-7
CDR3nt: TGTGCCAGCACCCCAAGGGCTGAACAGGGGAGCCACGAGCAGTACTTC
CDR3aa: CASTPRAEQGSHEQYF

v_gene: TRBV29-1
d_gene: .
abundance: few
j_gene: TRBJ2-1
CDR3nt: TGCAGCGAGAGGGCCGCGGGTGAGCAGTTCTTC
CDR3aa: CSERAAGEQFF

v_gene: TRBV7-3
d_gene: TRBD1
abundance: .
j_gene: TRBJ2-2
CDR3nt: TGTGCCATCTGCCAATCCATACCGGAGAGGACAGGGGCCGGGGAGCTGTTTTTT
CDR3aa: CAICQSIPERTGAGELFF

v_gene: TRBV6-1
d_gene: .
abundance: .
j_gene: TRBJ2-2
CDR3nt: TGTGCCAGCAGCGATCTTCTTGGGGAGCTGTTTTTT
CDR3aa: CASSDLLGELFF

v_gene: TRBV6-1
d_gene: .
abundance: .
j_gene: TRBJ1-1
CDR3nt: TGTGCCAGCAAATCGGGGGGGAGCACTGAAGCTTTCTTT
CDR3aa: CASKSGGSTEAFF

v_gene: TRBV7-6
d_gene: TRBD2
abundance: .
j_gene: TRBJ2-7
CDR3nt: TGTGCCAGCAGCCCAAACGGACTAGCGAGCTACGAGCAGTACTTC
CDR3aa: CASSPNGLASYEQYF

v_gene: TRBV6-1
d_gene: TRBD1
abundance: .
j_gene: TRBJ1-5
CDR3nt: TGTGCCAGCGGGACGGGGACAGGGATAAATCAGCCCCAGCATTTT
CDR3aa: CASGTGTGINQPQHF

v_gene: TRBV7-6
d_gene: .
abundance: many
j_gene: TRBJ2-5
CDR3nt: TGTGCCAGCAGCTTAGGCGCGGCGCAAGAGACCCAGTACTTC
CDR3aa: CASSLGAAQETQYF

v_gene: TRBV7-3
d_gene: TRBD2
abundance: .
j_gene: TRBJ2-1
CDR3nt: TGTGCCAGCAGCGAACGACTAGCGATCGGGTACAATGAGCAGTTCTTC
CDR3aa: CASSERLAIGYNEQFF

v_gene: TRBV24-1
d_gene: TRBD2
abundance: few
j_gene: TRBJ2-7
CDR3nt: TGTGCCACCGCGGGACTAGCGGGAAACGAGCAGTACTTC
CDR3aa: CATAGLAGNEQYF

v_gene: TRBV20-1
d_gene: TRBD1
abundance: few
j_gene: TRBJ2-1
CDR3nt: TGCAGTGCTAGCTGGACAGGGAGCCCCAATGAGCAGTTCTTC
CDR3aa: CSASWTGSPNEQFF

v_gene: TRBV4-3
d_gene: .
abundance: few
j_gene: TRBJ2-1
CDR3nt: TGCGCCAGCAGCCAAGAAACGAGGAATGAGCAGTTCTTC
CDR3aa: CASSQETRNEQFF

v_gene: TRBV5-1
d_gene: TRBD1
abundance: few
j_gene: TRBJ1-1
CDR3nt: TGCGCCAGCAGCTCTGGGACAGGGGACACTGAAGCTTTCTTT
CDR3aa: CASSSGTGDTEAFF

v_gene: TRBV20-1
d_gene: .
abundance: few
j_gene: TRBJ2-6
CDR3nt: TGCAGTGCTAGCGACTCTGGGGCCAACGTCCTGACTTTC
CDR3aa: CSASDSGANVLTF

v_gene: TRBV7-2
d_gene: .
abundance: few
j_gene: TRBJ2-6
CDR3nt: TGTGCCAGCAGCTTAGCGATCGGGACTGGGGCCAACGTCCTGACTTTC
CDR3aa: CASSLAIGTGANVLTF

v_gene: TRBV9
d_gene: .
abundance: .
j_gene: TRBJ2-1
CDR3nt: TGTGCCAGCAGCGCACTAGCAAGCTCCTACAATGAGCAGTTCTTC
CDR3aa: CASSALASSYNEQFF

v_gene: TRBV11-2
d_gene: .
abundance: few
j_gene: TRBJ2-1
CDR3nt: TGTGCCAGCAGCTCACAACTCGACAATGAGCAGTTCTTC
CDR3aa: CASSSQLDNEQFF

v_gene: TRBV7-2
d_gene: .
abundance: .
j_gene: TRBJ2-5
CDR3nt: TGTGCCAGCAGCCGGAAAGGAGGGGAGACCCAGTACTTC
CDR3aa: CASSRKGGETQYF

v_gene: TRBV6-1
d_gene: TRBD1
abundance: few
j_gene: TRBJ1-1
CDR3nt: TGTGCCACTCTAGGGGGCGCGGGTACTGAAGCTTTCTTT
CDR3aa: CATLGGAGTEAFF

v_gene: TRBV20-1
d_gene: TRBD2
abundance: .
j_gene: TRBJ2-1
CDR3nt: TGCAGTGCTAGACCCCTAGCGGGAGAGAAATACAATGAGCAGTTCTTC
CDR3aa: CSARPLAGEKYNEQFF

v_gene: TRBV14
d_gene: .
abundance: .
j_gene: TRBJ2-7
CDR3nt: TGTGCCAGCAGCAGCCAGACTACCTACGAGCAGTACTTC
CDR3aa: CASSSQTTYEQYF

v_gene: TRBV6-1
d_gene: .
abundance: .
j_gene: TRBJ1-1
CDR3nt: TGTGCCAGCAGAGGGGAGGTGGGCACTGAAGCTTTCTTT
CDR3aa: CASRGEVGTEAFF

v_gene: TRBV7-9
d_gene: .
abundance: few
j_gene: TRBJ2-7
CDR3nt: TGTGCCAGCAGCCCCGGAGGGACAGTCTACGAGCAGTACTTC
CDR3aa: CASSPGGTVYEQYF

v_gene: TRBV5-1
d_gene: TRBD2
abundance: .
j_gene: TRBJ2-2
CDR3nt: TGCGCCACCTATAGCGGGAGGAACACCGGGGAGCTGTTTTTT
CDR3aa: CATYSGRNTGELFF

v_gene: TRBV12-3/TRBV12-4
d_gene: .
abundance: .
j_gene: TRBJ1-2
CDR3nt: TGTGCCAGCAAAAGGTGGACAGACTCGGAAGATGGCTACACCTTC
CDR3aa: CASKRWTDSEDGYTF

v_gene: TRBV14
d_gene: TRBD1
abundance: many
j_gene: TRBJ2-1
CDR3nt: TGTGCCAGCAGCCATTCCCGGCGGGCCCCGGGACAGGCCTACAATGAGCAGTTCTTC
CDR3aa: CASSHSRRAPGQAYNEQFF

v_gene: TRBV12-3/TRBV12-4
d_gene: TRBD1
abundance: few
j_gene: TRBJ2-3
CDR3nt: TGTGCCAGCATCGCCGCAGACAGGGCTACAGATACGCAGTATTTT
CDR3aa: CASIAADRATDTQYF

v_gene: TRBV12-3/TRBV12-4
d_gene: TRBD2
abundance: .
j_gene: TRBJ2-1
CDR3nt: TGTGCCAGCAGTTTACGTGGCGGGAGGTGGGACAATGAGCAGTTCTTC
CDR3aa: CASSLRGGRWDNEQFF

v_gene: TRBV10-2
d_gene: TRBD1
abundance: .
j_gene: TRBJ1-2
CDR3nt: TGCGCCAGCAGTGCCATCCCCGGCAGGGGGAATAACTATGGCTACACCTTC
CDR3aa: CASSAIPGRGNNYGYTF

v_gene: TRBV11-2
d_gene: .
abundance: .
j_gene: TRBJ2-1
CDR3nt: TGTGCCAGCTCTGAGACAGACAGCTACAATGAGCAGTTCTTC
CDR3aa: CASSETDSYNEQFF